The sequence of this T cell receptor beta chain was determined in a study of cytomegalovirus exposure and HLA in healthy donors. Study observations and caveats: TCR beta sequences reportedly predicted most subjects' HLA-A and HLA-B alleles accurately.

The length of the CDR3 is 14 residues. Germline V gene sequence: CDR1 SGHDN, CDR2 FVKESK. Trimming took off 4 bases at V and 3 bases at J, with 10 bases between the two ends. As concerns this clone: Its antigen is undetermined.

Primers included in the PCR were 60 Vbeta and 13 Jbeta primers. Profiled with immunoSEQ multiplex PCR; TCRdb holds only in-frame clones, not every one. The sample records about 130,000 clones, over 65% being singletons. Sequencing input: PBMCs. J is TRBJ1-3 and V is TRBV14, with D maybe TRBD1 (6 bases). This receptor was identified in a female donor in good health and CMV-seropositive. The CDR3 DNA follows: TGTGCCAGCAGCCCCACCAGGGGTGGAAACACCATATATTTT. Its translation is CASSPTRGGNTIYF.